Below, 6 T cell receptor beta chains from the same sample are listed, as sequenced in a study of shared clonotypes between healthy human individuals. Assay: immunoSEQ multiplex PCR; the TCRdb copy retains only in-frame clones and omits some. The sample has roughly 410,000 clones; about 96% are singletons. The material sequenced was memory CD8+ T cells sorted from blood. The subset: CD45RO+ cells pooled with CCR7-negative TemRA cells. The receptor source for this set is a man aged 30 to 45 in good health.

The chain combines TRBV4-1 with TRBJ2-1; 10 bases fit TRBD2. The J segment lost 6 bases and the V segment lost 0 bases, leaving 2 bases of the junction unmatched. The germline V gene encodes CDR1 MGHRA and CDR2 YSYEKL. There are 15 residues in the CDR3. CDR3 in DNA: TGCGCCAGCAGCCAAGAAAGCGGGAGGGCCAATGAGCAGTTCTTC. Residues: CASSQESGRANEQFF.

The chain recombines TRBV6-1 with TRBJ1-5; D unclear. V was cut by 1 base and J by 1 base, with 11 bases left in between. The CDR3 has 16 residues. Germline CDR1 MNHNS, CDR2 SASEGT. The DNA of the CDR3 is TGTGCCAGCAGTGAAGACCCTATTTACAGCAATCAGCCCCAGCATTTT. Encoded protein: CASSEDPIYSNQPQHF.

Comment on this clone: At the DNA level, this CDR3 is encoded by other sequences in the same sample as well. The V call is TRBV5-1, the J call TRBJ2-7; 7 bases are a match to TRBD1. The CDR3 contains 14 residues. The germline gives CDR1 SGHRS, CDR2 YFSETQ. The J segment lost 3 bases and the V segment lost 1 base, leaving 4 bases of the junction unmatched. DNA for the CDR3: TGCGCCAGCAGCTTGACCCGGGACAGCTACGAGCAGTACTTC. Translation gives CASSLTRDSYEQYF.

This chain joins TRBV9 and TRBJ1-2, with D possibly TRBD1 on 6 matching bases. The V end was cut by 5 bases, the J end by 7 bases, with 18 bases between. This CDR3 contains 14 residues. CDR1 SGDLS and CDR2 YYNGEE come from the germline V gene. The CDR3 sequence: CASSSRGRSGGYTF. The CDR3 DNA follows: TGTGCCAGCAGTTCGCGGGGGCGAAGTGGTGGCTACACCTTC.

The CDR3 nucleotides are TGCGCCAGCAGCCATCCCGACTGGAATCCGTTTGCCACCGGGGAGCTGTTTTTT. Translation gives CASSHPDWNPFATGELFF. The chain carries TRBV4-1 and TRBJ2-2; D call uncertain. The CDR3 extends over 18 amino acids. The V gene's germline CDR1 is MGHRA and CDR2 YSYEKL. V lost 3 bases and J 4 bases, leaving 21 bases between the germline ends.

The chain has TRBV28 and TRBJ2-2; TRBD2 matches at 8 bases. J was trimmed by 8 bases and V by 5 bases; bases with no gene match: 10. The germline V gene encodes CDR1 MDHEN and CDR2 SYDVKM. The CDR3 totals 15 residues. CDR3 in amino acids: CASSDPGTRTGELFF. CDR3 DNA sequence: TGTGCCAGCAGTGACCCCGGGACTAGAACTGGGGAGCTGTTTTTT.